This TCR beta chain was sequenced for a study of blood T cell repertoires in COVID-19. Turning to the study itself: COVID-19 samples from acute and convalescent phases originated in the United States, Italy and Spain. The cDNA or gDNA used as material had been derived from T cells, B-cell-depleted T cells, or PBMCs.

CDR3 length equals 15 residues. Trimming shortened V by 1 base and J by 3 bases, and 14 bases separated the two germline ends. Germline assignment: CDR1 SGHTS and CDR2 YDEGEE. Under the authors' procedure: Amplification of reference gene primers was used by the study to estimate nucleated cell counts. TCRdb's copy holds only in-frame clones and misses some; the assay was immunoSEQ multiplex PCR. D and trimming were read from the DNA, whereas the V and J calls and clone size are those reported in that table. The table has 250,000 to 300,000 clones, over 75% seen once. This chain connects TRBV5-8 to TRBJ2-7; D unresolved. The sequenced material came from peripheral blood. This TCR came from a woman aged 55-69 years with acute or convalescent COVID-19. The CDR3 region is CASSLFPAHNYEQYF. In DNA form, the CDR3 reads TGTGCCAGCAGCTTGTTTCCAGCGCACAACTACGAGCAGTACTTC.